These T cell receptor beta chains were read from a single sample in a study of cytomegalovirus exposure and HLA in healthy donors. Sequencing used immunoSEQ multiplex PCR; TCRdb keeps in-frame clones, though not all of them. The data contain around 250,000 clones, 90% of them singletons. Sequencing used PBMCs. These receptors originate from a woman in her twenties or thirties in good health and CMV-seronegative. CDR3s include the opening cysteine and the closing phenylalanine or tryptophan. Each record gives: V gene, J gene, clone size, D gene, CDR3 protein, CDR3 DNA. D genes are given only for firm matches. The listing skips clone size in some rows; elsewhere it reads once, few, many or a size class.

>TRBV5-6|TRBJ2-1|NA|TRBD1
CASSLGQGVSEQFF
TGTGCCAGCAGCTTGGGACAGGGGGTTAGTGAGCAGTTCTTC
>TRBV7-9|TRBJ2-3|once|NA
CASSSPRWDTQYF
TGTGCCAGCAGCTCCCCTCGGTGGGATACGCAGTATTTT
>TRBV14|TRBJ2-5|NA|TRBD2
CASSLRSWTSGLETQYF
TGTGCCAGCAGCCTAAGATCGTGGACTAGCGGGTTGGAGACCCAGTACTTC
>TRBV5-6|TRBJ1-4|NA|NA
CASSREVTIPGEKLFF
TGTGCCAGCAGCAGAGAAGTGACGATCCCCGGTGAAAAACTGTTTTTT
>TRBV11-2|TRBJ2-7|NA|NA
CASSLVQAGSYEQYF
TGTGCCAGCAGCTTAGTGCAAGCGGGCTCCTACGAGCAGTACTTC
>TRBV10-2|TRBJ2-7|NA|NA
CASSESLSRYEQYF
TGCGCCAGCAGTGAGTCTTTGTCACGCTACGAGCAGTACTTC
>TRBV5-1|TRBJ2-7|NA|TRBD1
CASSTGTGGSYEQYF
TGCGCCAGCAGCACCGGGACAGGGGGCTCCTACGAGCAGTACTTC
>TRBV29-1|TRBJ1-5|once|NA
CSVVLGGNNQPQHF
TGCAGCGTAGTCTTAGGGGGAAACAATCAGCCCCAGCATTTT
>TRBV2|TRBJ1-5|NA|TRBD1
CASSWTGGNQPQHF
TGTGCCAGCAGCTGGACAGGGGGGAATCAGCCCCAGCATTTT
>TRBV5-5|TRBJ1-2|once|NA
CASIATHLNYGYTF
TGTGCCAGCATCGCGACCCACCTTAACTATGGCTACACCTTC
>TRBV5-1|TRBJ2-5|NA|TRBD2
CASSEDGGGGETQYF
TGCGCCAGCAGCGAGGACGGGGGGGGCGGGGAGACCCAGTACTTC
>TRBV6-6|TRBJ2-1|few|NA
CASTRYNEQFF
TGTGCCAGCACCAGGTACAATGAGCAGTTCTTC
>TRBV14|TRBJ2-1|NA|NA
CASSPSVTGVYNEQFF
TGTGCCAGCAGTCCCTCCGTGACGGGAGTATACAATGAGCAGTTCTTC
>TRBV5-4|TRBJ2-3|NA|NA
CASSSDRHGTQYF
TGTGCCAGCAGTTCAGACCGCCACGGTACGCAGTATTTT
>TRBV5-1|TRBJ1-3|NA|NA
CASSWDPASGNTIYF
TGCGCCAGCAGCTGGGACCCGGCATCGGGAAACACCATATATTTT
>TRBV27|TRBJ2-6|NA|NA
CASSFLPSTGANVLTF
TGTGCCAGCAGTTTTCTCCCATCTACTGGGGCCAACGTCCTGACTTTC
>TRBV29-1|TRBJ2-3|NA|NA
CSVEDRGATDTQYF
TGCAGCGTTGAAGATCGGGGGGCCACAGATACGCAGTATTTT